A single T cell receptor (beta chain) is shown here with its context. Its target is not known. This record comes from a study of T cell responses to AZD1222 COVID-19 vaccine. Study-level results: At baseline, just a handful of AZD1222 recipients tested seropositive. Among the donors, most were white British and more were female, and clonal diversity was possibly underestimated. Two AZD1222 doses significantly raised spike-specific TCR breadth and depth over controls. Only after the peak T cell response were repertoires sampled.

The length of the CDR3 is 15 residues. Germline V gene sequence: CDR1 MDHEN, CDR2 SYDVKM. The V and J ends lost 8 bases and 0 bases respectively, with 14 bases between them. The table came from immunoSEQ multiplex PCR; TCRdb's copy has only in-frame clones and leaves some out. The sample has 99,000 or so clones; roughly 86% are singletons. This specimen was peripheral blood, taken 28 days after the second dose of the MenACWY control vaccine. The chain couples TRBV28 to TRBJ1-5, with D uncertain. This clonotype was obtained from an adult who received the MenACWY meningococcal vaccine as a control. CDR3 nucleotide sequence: TGTGCCAGCGCGACGGTGGAGGGTAGCAATCAGCCCCAGCATTTT. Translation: CASATVEGSNQPQHF. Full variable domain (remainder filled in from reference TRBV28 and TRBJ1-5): DVKVTQSSRYLVKRTGEKVFLECVQDMDHENMFWYRQDPGLGLRLIYFSYDVKMKEKGDIPEGYSVSREKKERFSLILESASTNQTSMYLCASATVEGSNQPQHFGDGTRLSIL.